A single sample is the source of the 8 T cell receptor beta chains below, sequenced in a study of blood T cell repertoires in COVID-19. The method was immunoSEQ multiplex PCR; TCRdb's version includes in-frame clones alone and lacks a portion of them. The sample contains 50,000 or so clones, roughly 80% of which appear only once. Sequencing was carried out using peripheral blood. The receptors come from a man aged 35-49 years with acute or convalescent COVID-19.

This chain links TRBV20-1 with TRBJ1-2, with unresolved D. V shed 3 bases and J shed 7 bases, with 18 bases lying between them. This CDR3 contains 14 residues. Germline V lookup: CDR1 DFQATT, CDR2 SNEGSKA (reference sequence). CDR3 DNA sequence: TGCAGTGCTAGTAGTGCGGGCTGGGTGTCTGGCTACACCTTC. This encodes CSASSAGWVSGYTF.

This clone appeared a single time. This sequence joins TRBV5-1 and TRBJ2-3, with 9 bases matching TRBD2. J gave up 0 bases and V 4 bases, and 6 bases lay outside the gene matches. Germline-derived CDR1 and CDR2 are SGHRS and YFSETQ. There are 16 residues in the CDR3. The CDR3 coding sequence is TGCGCCAGCAGCGCGCGGGGGGGCGGCAGCACAGATACGCAGTATTTT. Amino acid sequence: CASSARGGGSTDTQYF.

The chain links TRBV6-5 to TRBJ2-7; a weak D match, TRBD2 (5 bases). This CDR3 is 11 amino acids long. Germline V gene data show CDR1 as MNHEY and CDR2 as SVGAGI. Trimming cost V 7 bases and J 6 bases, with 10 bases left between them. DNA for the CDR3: TGTGCCAGCAAGGGAGACGGCGAGCAGTACTTC. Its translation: CASKGDGEQYF.

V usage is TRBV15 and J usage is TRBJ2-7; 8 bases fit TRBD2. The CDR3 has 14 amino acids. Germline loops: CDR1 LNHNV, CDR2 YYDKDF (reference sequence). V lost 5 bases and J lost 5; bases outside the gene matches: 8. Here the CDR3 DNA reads TGTGCCACCAGCGTCTCGGGGGGGCTCCACGAGCAGTACTTC. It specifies CATSVSGGLHEQYF.

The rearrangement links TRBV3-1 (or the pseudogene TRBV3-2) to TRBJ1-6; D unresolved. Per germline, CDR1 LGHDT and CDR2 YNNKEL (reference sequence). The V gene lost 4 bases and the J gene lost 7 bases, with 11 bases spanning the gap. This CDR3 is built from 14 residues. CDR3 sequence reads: CASSRRTGNSPLHF. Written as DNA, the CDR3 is TGTGCCAGCAGCCGCAGGACGGGGAATTCACCCCTCCACTTT.

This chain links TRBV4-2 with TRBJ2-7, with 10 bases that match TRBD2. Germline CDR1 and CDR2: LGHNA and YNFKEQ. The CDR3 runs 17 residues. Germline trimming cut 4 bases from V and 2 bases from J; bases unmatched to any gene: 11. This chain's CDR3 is CASSRGLAGGPTYEQYF. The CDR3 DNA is TGTGCCAGCAGCCGGGGGTTAGCGGGGGGCCCCACCTACGAGCAGTACTTC.

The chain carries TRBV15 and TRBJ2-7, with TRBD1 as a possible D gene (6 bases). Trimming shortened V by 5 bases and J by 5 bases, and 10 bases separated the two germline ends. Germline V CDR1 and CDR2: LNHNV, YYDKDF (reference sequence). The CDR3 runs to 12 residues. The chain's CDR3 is CATSGRGHEQYF. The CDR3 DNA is TGTGCCACCAGCGGCAGGGGTCACGAGCAGTACTTC.

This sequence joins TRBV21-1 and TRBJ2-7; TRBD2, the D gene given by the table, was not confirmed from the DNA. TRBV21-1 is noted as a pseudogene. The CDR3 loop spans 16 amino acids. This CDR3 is CASSKAYKGCGYEQYF. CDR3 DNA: TGTGCCAGCAGCAAAGCGTATAAAGGGTGCGGGTACGAGCAGTACTTC.